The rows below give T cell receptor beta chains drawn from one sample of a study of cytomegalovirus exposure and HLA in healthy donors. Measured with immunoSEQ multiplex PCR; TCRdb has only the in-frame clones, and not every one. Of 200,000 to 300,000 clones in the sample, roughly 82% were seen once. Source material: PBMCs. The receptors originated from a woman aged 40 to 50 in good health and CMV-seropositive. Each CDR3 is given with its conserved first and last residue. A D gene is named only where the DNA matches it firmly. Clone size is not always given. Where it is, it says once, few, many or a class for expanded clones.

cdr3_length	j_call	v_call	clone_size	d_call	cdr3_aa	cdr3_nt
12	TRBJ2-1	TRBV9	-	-	CASSADNLGQFF	TGTGCCAGCAGCGCGGACAACTTGGGGCAGTTCTTC
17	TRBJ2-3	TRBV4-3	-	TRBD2	CASSQDFPGGGKDTQYF	TGCGCCAGCAGCCAAGACTTCCCGGGAGGCGGGAAAGATACGCAGTATTTT
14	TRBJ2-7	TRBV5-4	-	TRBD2	CASSSPGLVYEQYF	TGTGCCAGCAGTTCTCCGGGACTAGTCTACGAGCAGTACTTC
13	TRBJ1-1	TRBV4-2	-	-	CASSQEGVTEAFF	TGTGCCAGCAGCCAAGAAGGAGTCACTGAAGCTTTCTTT
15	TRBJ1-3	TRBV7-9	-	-	CASSLVGGLGNTIYF	TGTGCCAGCAGCTTAGTTGGGGGCCTGGGGAACACCATATATTTT
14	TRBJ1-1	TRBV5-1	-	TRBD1	CASSSGDRGTEAFF	TGCGCCAGCAGCTCCGGGGACAGGGGTACTGAAGCTTTCTTT
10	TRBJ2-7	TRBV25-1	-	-	CASENYEQYF	TGTGCCAGCGAGAACTACGAGCAGTACTTC
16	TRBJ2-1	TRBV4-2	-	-	CASSQGMGGRYNEQFF	TGTGCCAGCAGCCAAGGGATGGGGGGGCGATACAATGAGCAGTTCTTC
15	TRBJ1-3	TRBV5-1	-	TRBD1	CASSGGQGTGNTIYF	TGCGCCAGCAGCGGAGGACAGGGGACTGGAAACACCATATATTTT
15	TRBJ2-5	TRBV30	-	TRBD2	CAWSVGLAGGETQYF	TGTGCCTGGAGTGTAGGACTAGCGGGAGGGGAGACCCAGTACTTC
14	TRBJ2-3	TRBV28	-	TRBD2	CASSDSGVTDTQYF	TGTGCCAGCTCGGATAGCGGGGTCACAGATACGCAGTATTTT
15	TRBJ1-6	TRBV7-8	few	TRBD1	CASSLGTGNNSPLHF	TGTGCCAGCAGCTTAGGGACAGGGAATAATTCACCCCTCCACTTT
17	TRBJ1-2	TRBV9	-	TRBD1	CASTPGQGVSANYGYTF	TGTGCCAGCACCCCAGGCCAGGGGGTATCAGCTAACTATGGCTACACCTTC
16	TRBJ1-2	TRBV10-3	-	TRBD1	CASSFSVGGGNYGYTF	TGTGCCAGTAGTTTTTCGGTAGGGGGCGGGAACTATGGCTACACCTTC
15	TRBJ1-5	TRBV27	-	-	CASSLLPDSNQPQHF	TGTGCCAGCAGTTTATTGCCAGATAGCAATCAGCCCCAGCATTTT
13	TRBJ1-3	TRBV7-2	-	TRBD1	CASSTGGGNTIYF	TGTGCCAGCAGCACAGGGGGGGGAAACACCATATATTTT
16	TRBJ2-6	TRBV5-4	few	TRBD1	CASSQGQGVVTNVLTF	TGTGCCAGCAGCCAGGGACAGGGAGTTGTTACCAACGTCCTGACTTTC
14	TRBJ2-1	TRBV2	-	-	CASREWGPYNEQFF	TGTGCGTCTCGTGAGTGGGGGCCCTACAATGAGCAGTTCTTC
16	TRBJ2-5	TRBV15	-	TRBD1	CATSHLGQGAKKTQYF	TGTGCCACCAGCCACCTGGGACAGGGGGCGAAGAAGACCCAGTACTTC
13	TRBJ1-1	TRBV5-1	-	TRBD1	CVSSQDGTGKAFF	TGCGTCAGCAGCCAAGATGGGACAGGGAAAGCTTTCTTT
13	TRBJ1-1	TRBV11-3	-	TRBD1	CASSLQGAGEAFF	TGTGCCAGCAGCTTGCAGGGGGCCGGTGAAGCTTTCTTT
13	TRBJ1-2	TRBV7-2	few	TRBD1	CASSTDRVYGYTF	TGTGCCAGCAGCACAGACAGGGTTTATGGCTACACCTTC
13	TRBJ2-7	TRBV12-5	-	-	CASADQGTYEQYF	TGTGCTAGTGCGGACCAGGGCACCTACGAGCAGTACTTC
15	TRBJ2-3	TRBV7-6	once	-	CASSRGLTRFDTQYF	TGTGCCAGCAGCAGAGGACTTACTAGGTTTGATACGCAGTATTTT
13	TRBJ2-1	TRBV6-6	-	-	CASSYNTYNEQFF	TGTGCCAGCAGTTACAACACCTACAATGAGCAGTTCTTC
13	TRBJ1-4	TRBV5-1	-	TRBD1	CASSSGGYEKLFF	TGCGCCAGCAGCTCAGGGGGTTACGAAAAACTGTTTTTT
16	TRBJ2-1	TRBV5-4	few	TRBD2	CASSLGGGLTHNEQFF	TGTGCCAGCAGCTTGGGTGGGGGACTAACGCACAATGAGCAGTTCTTC
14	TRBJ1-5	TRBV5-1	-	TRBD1	CASSRQGGNQPQHF	TGCGCCAGCAGCCGTCAGGGGGGTAATCAGCCCCAGCATTTT
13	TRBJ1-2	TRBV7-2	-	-	CASSLADSYGYTF	TGTGCCAGCAGCTTAGCGGACAGCTATGGCTACACCTTC
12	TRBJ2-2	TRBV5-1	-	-	CASRSFTGELFF	TGCGCCAGCAGGTCTTTCACCGGGGAGCTGTTTTTT